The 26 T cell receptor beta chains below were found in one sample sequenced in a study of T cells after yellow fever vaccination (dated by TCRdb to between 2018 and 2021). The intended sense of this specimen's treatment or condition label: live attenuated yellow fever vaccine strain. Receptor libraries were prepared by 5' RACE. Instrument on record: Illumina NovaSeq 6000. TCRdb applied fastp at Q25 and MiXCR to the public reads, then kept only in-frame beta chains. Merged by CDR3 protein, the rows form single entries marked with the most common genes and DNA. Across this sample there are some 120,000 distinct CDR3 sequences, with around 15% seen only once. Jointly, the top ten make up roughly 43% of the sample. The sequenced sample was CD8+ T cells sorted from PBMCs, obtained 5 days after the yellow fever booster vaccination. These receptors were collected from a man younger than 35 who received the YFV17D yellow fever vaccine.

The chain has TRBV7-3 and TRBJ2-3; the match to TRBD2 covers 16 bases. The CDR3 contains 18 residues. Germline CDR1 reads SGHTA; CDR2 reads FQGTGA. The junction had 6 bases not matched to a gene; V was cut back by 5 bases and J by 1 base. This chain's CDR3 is CASSLGTSGGARTDTQYF. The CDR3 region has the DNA TGTGCCAGCAGCCTCGGGACTAGCGGGGGGGCCCGCACAGATACGCAGTATTTT.

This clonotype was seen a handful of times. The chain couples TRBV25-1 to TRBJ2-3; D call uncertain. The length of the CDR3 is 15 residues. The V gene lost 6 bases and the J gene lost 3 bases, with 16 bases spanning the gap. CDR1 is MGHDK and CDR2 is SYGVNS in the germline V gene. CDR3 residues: CASSEAGLMTDTQYF. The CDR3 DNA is TGTGCCAGCAGCGAGGCCGGCTTGATGACAGATACGCAGTATTTT.

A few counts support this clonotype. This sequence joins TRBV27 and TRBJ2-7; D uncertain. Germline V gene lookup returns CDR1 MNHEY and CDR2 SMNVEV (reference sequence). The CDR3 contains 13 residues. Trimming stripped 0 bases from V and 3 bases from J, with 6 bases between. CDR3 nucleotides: TGTGCCAGCAGTTTATCCCCCTACTACGAGCAGTACTTC. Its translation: CASSLSPYYEQYF.

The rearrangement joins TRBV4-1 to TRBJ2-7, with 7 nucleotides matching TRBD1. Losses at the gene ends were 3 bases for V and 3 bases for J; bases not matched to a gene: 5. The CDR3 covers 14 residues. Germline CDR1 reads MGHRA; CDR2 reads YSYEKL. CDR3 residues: CASSHPGTVYEQYF. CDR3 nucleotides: TGCGCCAGCAGCCATCCAGGGACAGTCTACGAGCAGTACTTC.

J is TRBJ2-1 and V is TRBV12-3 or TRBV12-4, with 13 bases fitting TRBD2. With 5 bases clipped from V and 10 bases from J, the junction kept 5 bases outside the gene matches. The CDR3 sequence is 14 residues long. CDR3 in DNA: TGTGCCAGCAGTCAACGGACTAGCGGGGGAGAGCAGTTCTTC. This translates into CASSQRTSGGEQFF.

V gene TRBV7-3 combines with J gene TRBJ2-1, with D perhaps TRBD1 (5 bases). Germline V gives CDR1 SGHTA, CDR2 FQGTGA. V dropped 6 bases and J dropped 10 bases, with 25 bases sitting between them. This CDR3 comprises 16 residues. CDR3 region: CASSHGWSQGAGEQFF. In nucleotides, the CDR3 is TGTGCCAGCAGTCATGGTTGGAGCCAAGGGGCCGGCGAGCAGTTCTTC.

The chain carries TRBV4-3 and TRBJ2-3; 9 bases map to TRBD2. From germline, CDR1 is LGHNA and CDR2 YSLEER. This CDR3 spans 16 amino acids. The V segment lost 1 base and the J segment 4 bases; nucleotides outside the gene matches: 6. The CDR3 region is CASSQGRGGPPDTQYF. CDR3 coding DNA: TGCGCCAGCAGCCAAGGGCGGGGGGGCCCCCCAGATACGCAGTATTTT.

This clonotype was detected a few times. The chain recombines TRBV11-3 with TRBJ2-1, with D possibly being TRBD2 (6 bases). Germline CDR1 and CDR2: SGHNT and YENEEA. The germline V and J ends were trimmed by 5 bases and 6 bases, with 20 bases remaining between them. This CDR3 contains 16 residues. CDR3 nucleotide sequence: TGTGCCAGCAGCAGTAGGTTCGGGGGTGGGATCAATGAGCAGTTCTTC. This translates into CASSSRFGGGINEQFF.

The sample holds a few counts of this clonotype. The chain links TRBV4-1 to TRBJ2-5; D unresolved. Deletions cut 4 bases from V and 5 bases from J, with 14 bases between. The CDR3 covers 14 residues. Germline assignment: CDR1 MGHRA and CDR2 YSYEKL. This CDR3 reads CASSRTGPVETQYF. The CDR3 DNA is TGCGCCAGCAGCCGCACTGGCCCGGTGGAGACCCAGTACTTC.

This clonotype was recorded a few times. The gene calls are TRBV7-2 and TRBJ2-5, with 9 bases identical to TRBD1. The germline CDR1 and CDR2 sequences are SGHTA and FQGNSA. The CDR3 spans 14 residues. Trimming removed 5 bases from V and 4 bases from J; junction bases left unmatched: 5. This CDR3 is CASSITGGRETQYF. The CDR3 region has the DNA TGTGCCAGCAGCATAACAGGGGGCCGAGAGACCCAGTACTTC.

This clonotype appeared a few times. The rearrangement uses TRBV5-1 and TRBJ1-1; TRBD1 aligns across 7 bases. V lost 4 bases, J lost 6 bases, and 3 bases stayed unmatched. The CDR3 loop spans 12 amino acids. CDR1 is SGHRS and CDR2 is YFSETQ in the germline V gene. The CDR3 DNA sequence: TGCGCCAGCAGCGGGGGACAGCCTGAAGCTTTCTTT. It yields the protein CASSGGQPEAFF.

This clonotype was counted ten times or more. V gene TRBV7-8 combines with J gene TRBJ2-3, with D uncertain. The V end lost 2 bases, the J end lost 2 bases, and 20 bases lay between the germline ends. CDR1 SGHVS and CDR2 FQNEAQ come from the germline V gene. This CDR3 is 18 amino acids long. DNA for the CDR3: TGTGCCAGCAGCTTACCGGTAGTGGGCCCGCGATCCACAGATACGCAGTATTTT. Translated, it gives CASSLPVVGPRSTDTQYF.

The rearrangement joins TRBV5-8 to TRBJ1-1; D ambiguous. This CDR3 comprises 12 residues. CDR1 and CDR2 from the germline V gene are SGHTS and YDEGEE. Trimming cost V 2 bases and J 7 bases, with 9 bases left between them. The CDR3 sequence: CASSFTSVEAFF. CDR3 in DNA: TGTGCCAGCAGCTTTACGTCCGTTGAAGCTTTCTTT.

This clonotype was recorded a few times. DNA for the CDR3: TGTGCCACCAGCAGAGGGGCAGGGGGCAGGACACCCCTCCACTTT. Translating gives CATSRGAGGRTPLHF. The V gene is TRBV15, the J gene TRBJ1-6; 8 nucleotides match TRBD1. The CDR3 is 15 amino acids. The trim removed 1 base at V and 11 bases at J, leaving 7 bases unmatched. Germline CDR1 and CDR2: LNHNV and YYDKDF (reference sequence). Supplemented by reference TRBV15 and TRBJ1-6, the full variable domain reads DAMVIQNPRYQVTQFGKPVTLSCSQTLNHNVMYWYQQKSSQAPKLLFHYYDKDFNNEADTPDNFQSRRPNTSFCFLDIRSPGLGDTAMYLCATSRGAGGRTPLHFGNGTRLTVT.

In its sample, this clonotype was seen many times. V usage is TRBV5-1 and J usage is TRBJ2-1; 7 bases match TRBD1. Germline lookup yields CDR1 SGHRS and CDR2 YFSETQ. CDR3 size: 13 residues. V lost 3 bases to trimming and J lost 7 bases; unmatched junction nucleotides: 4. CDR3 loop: CASSSQGTNEQFF. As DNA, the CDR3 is TGCGCCAGCAGCTCACAGGGGACGAATGAGCAGTTCTTC.

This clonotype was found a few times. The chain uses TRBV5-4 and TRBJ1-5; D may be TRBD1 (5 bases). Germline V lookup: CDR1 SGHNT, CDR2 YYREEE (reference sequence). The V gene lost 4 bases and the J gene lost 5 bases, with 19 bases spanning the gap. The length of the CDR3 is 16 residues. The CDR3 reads CASSPNPGKQDQPQHF. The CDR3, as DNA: TGTGCCAGCAGCCCAAATCCGGGGAAACAGGATCAGCCCCAGCATTTT.

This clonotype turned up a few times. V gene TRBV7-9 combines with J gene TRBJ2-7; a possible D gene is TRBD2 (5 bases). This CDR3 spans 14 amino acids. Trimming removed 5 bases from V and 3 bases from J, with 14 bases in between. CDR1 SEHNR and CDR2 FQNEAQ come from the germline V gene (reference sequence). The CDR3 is CASSPDEGFYEQYV. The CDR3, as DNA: TGTGCCAGCAGCCCGGACGAGGGATTCTACGAGCAGTACGTC.

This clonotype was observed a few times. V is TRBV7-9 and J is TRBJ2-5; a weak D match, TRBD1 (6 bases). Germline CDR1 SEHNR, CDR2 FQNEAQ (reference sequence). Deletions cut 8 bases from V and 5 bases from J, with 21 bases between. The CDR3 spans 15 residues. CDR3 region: CASRPGIRGAETQYF. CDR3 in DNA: TGTGCCAGCCGGCCGGGAATCAGGGGAGCGGAGACCCAGTACTTC.

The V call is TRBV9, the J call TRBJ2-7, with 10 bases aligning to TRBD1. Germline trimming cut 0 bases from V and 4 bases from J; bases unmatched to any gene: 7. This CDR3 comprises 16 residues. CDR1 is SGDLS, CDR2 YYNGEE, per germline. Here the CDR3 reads CASSVDSGTGAYEQYF. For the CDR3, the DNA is TGTGCCAGCAGCGTAGACTCCGGGACAGGGGCTTACGAGCAGTACTTC.

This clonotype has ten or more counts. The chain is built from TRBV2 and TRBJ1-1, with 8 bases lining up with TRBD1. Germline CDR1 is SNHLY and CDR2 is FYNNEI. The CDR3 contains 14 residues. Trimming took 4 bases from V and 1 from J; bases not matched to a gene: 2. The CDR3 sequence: CASSVQGENTEAFF. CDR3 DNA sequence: TGTGCCAGCAGTGTACAGGGGGAGAACACTGAAGCTTTCTTT.

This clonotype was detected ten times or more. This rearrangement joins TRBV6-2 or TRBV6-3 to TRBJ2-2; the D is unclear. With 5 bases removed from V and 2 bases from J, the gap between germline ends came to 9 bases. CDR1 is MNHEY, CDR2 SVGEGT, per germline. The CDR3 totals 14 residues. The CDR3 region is CASSRWRNTGELFF. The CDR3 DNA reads TGTGCCAGCAGTCGCTGGAGAAACACCGGGGAGCTGTTTTTT.

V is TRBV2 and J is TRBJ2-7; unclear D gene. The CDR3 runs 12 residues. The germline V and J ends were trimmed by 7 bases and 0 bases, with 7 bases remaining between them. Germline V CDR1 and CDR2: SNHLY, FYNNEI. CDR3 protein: CASMAASYEQYF. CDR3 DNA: TGTGCCAGCATGGCCGCCTCCTACGAGCAGTACTTC.

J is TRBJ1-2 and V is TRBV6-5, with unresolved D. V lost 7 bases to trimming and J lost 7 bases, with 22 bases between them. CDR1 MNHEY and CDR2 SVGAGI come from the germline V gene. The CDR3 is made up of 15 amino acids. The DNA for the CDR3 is TGTGCCAGCACTTCTCTGGCCAATACCCTTTTTGGCTACACCTTC. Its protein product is CASTSLANTLFGYTF.

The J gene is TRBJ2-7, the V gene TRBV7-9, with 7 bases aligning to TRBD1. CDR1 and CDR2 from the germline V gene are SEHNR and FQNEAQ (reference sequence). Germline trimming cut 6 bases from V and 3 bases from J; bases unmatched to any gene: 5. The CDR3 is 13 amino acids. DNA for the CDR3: TGTGCCAGCAGATCGACAGGGAGCTACGAGCAGTACGTC. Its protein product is CASRSTGSYEQYV.

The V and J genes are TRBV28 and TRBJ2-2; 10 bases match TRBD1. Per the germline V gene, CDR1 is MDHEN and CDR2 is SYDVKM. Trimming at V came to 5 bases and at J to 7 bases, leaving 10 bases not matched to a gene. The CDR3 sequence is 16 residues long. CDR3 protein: CASSPGTGERVGELFF. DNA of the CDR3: TGTGCCAGCAGTCCCGGGACAGGGGAACGAGTCGGGGAGCTGTTTTTT.

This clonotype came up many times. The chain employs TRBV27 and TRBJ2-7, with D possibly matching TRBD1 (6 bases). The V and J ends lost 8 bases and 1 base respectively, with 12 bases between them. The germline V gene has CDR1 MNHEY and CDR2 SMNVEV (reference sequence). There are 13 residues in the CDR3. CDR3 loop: CASGPGQSYEQYF. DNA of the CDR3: TGTGCCAGCGGACCGGGACAATCCTACGAGCAGTACTTC.